This T cell receptor (beta chain) was recovered during a study of T cells in Graves' hyperthyroidism and ophthalmopathy. Study-wide results and caveats: The model anticipated ophthalmopathy a median around six months pre-onset. Blood also carried most thyroid clonotypes expanded above 0.001.

Regions amplified from RNA transcripts were the TCR beta CDR3 regions. The TCR CDR3 was amplified in a first-round RT-PCR using the HTBI primer set. TCRdb reprocessed the multiplex PCR reads via MiXCR and lists one record per CDR3 protein. The table has 500,000 to 600,000 distinct CDR3 sequences, 46% seen once. A remark on this clonotype: Its antigen remains unknown.

The TCR was taken from an adult woman with Graves' disease, either hyperthyroidism or ophthalmopathy (not recorded which). Sequenced material: peripheral blood or thyroid tissue (not recorded which).

The CDR3, as DNA: TGCGCCAGTCGCCGAGCAGGCGATCAGCCCCAGCATTTT. It yields the protein CASRRAGDQPQHF. This chain connects TRBV10-2 to TRBJ1-5, with D unresolved. Between the trimmed V and J ends, which lost 9 bases and 5 bases, there was a span of 14 bases. This CDR3 has 13 residues. Germline V lookup: CDR1 WSHSY, CDR2 SAAADI.